This T cell receptor (beta chain) was sequenced during a study of T cells in localized non-small cell lung cancer (dated by TCRdb to 2018 to 2021). For the study in its entirety: T cell repertoires of 200 to 250 early-stage NSCLC patients were analyzed, with tumors being compared against uninvolved tumor-adjacent lungs. NSCLC patients had a mean age of roughly 66 years, and approximately 140 were male and 85 to 110 female. The cohort consisted of around 250 treatment-naive NSCLC patients whose localized lung tumors had been resected. General study outcomes and caveats: Uninvolved tumor-adjacent lung showed the highest T cell clonality, higher than tumor, which suggests more focused antigenic responses in the uninvolved tumor-adjacent lung. A median of roughly 60 of the top 100 tumor clones were detected in paired uninvolved adjacent lung, and about 29 of these tumor clones were also found among the top 100 clones of the paired uninvolved adjacent lung. Because the study design was exploratory, TCR variables were selected using unadjusted p-values without false-discovery rate correction. Longer overall survival was associated with higher T cell density in blood, whereas shorter survival was associated with higher clonality in adjacent lung. Multi-region tumor sequencing was not performed, so intratumor heterogeneity could not be excluded.

At diagnosis, peripheral blood, uninvolved tumor-adjacent lung and tumor were collected and stored as a combination of fresh-frozen and FFPE material. For TCR repertoire profiling, blood samples were analyzed as peripheral blood mononuclear cells. Sequences PRHDT (CDR1) and FYEKMQ (CDR2) are obtained from the germline V gene (reference sequence). CDR3 length: 9 amino acids, cysteine to phenylalanine. The only DNA kept is the CDR3, 27 bases in frame from the first base. V is shortened by 4 bases, J by 5 bases, and the region joining them spans 0 bases. TCR beta CDR3 regions were sequenced from DNA using the immunoSEQ Assay. Per the authors' processing: To compute T cell density, TCR beta template counts were normalized to usable DNA, which was estimated by amplifying housekeeping genes. Richness was estimated using the preseqR package, with extrapolation to 400,000 templates for PBMC samples and to 120,000 templates for tissue samples. Clonality was calculated as one minus Pielou's evenness. Tissue-enriched TCRs were identified by differential abundance testing using productive amino-acid clonotypes, minimum total count 5 and alpha 0.1. The Jaccard Index and the Morisita Overlap Index were used to measure how much the repertoires overlapped between compartments. GLIPH clustered TCR beta CDR3s with public tetramer-defined viral CDR3s; viral motifs required at least three viral sequences plus V-gene enrichment. TCRdb stores this immuneACCESS table with in-frame sequences only. Part of the clones is absent; in the studies checked, under half of the shortfall reflects unresolved V genes, and no reason is known for the rest. V and J calls plus clone size are reproduced from that table; the DNA served to infer D and trimming. The sample table contains about 27,000 clones; only one count was recorded for around 90% of them. Clones ranked in the top ten supply less than 1.1% of the sample.

Of note for this clone: Its binding antigen is unknown. Nothing much larger sits one base from this clone, and base qualities are not available.

Sample: peripheral blood, taken before any cancer treatment. The chain links TRBV13 with TRBJ2-7; the D gene remains uncertain. The source of this sequence is a woman between 35 and 75 years old with stage I lung adenocarcinoma. This receptor carries the CDR3 CASSYEQYF. Here is the DNA: TGTGCCAGCAGCTACGAGCAGTACTTC.